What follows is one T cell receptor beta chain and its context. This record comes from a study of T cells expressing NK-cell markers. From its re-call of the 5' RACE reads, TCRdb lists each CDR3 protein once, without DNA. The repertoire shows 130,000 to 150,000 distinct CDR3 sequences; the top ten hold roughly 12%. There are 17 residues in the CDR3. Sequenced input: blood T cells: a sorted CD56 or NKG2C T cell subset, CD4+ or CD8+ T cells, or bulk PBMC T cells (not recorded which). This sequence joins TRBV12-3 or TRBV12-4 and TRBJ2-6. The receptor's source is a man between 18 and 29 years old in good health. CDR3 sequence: CASSSTLGQTGANVLTF.